The T cell receptor (beta chain) under discussion was sequenced for a study of blood T cell repertoires in COVID-19. Study-wide context: Samples of COVID-19 (acute and convalescent) were obtained from the United States, Italy and Spain. Nucleic acid was either cDNA or gDNA, and it came from T cells, B-cell-depleted T cells, or PBMCs.

The authors' processing: From reference gene primer amplification, estimates of nucleated cell counts were derived. The method was immunoSEQ multiplex PCR; TCRdb's version includes in-frame clones alone and lacks a portion of them. That table gives V, J and clone size, and the DNA gave D and trimming. The repertoire includes 150,000 or so clones, around 67% of them detected once, and 3% sits in the top ten. V was pared by 0 bases and J by 0 bases, with 11 bases between. This CDR3 spans 16 amino acids. Germline V gives CDR1 MNHNY, CDR2 SVGAGI (reference sequence). The origin of this receptor is an elderly woman with acute or convalescent COVID-19. The genes are TRBV6-6 and TRBJ1-1; D remains ambiguous. Sequenced sample: peripheral blood. The CDR3 DNA follows: TGTGCCAGCAGTTACTCGACGGAGGGAATGAACACTGAAGCTTTCTTT. Encoded protein: CASSYSTEGMNTEAFF.